This T cell receptor beta chain was captured by sequencing in a study of identical twins. Broader study findings: One should note that invariant MAIT and iNKT cells could partly confound zero-insertion analyses.

TCRdb re-called the 5' RACE reads with MiXCR, one entry per CDR3 protein. The data hold roughly 260,000 distinct CDR3 sequences, with 6.5% to 9% observed a single time. This clonotype has a handful of counts. Its antigen is undetermined. The germline gives CDR1 ENHRY, CDR2 SYGVKD. The CDR3 covers 15 residues. The V and J ends lost 6 bases and 4 bases respectively, with 18 bases between them. The same specimen was also included in a second study, on yellow fever vaccine responses in identical twins.

The chain uses TRBV10-3 and TRBJ2-5; possible D gene TRBD1, 6 bases. The TCR sequence derives from a woman aged 18-29 years in good health. Sequencing was done on a sample of CD8+ T cells sorted from blood. CDR3 region: CAIRTDRGEAETQYF. Written as DNA, the CDR3 is TGTGCCATCAGAACGGACAGAGGAGAGGCAGAGACCCAGTACTTC.